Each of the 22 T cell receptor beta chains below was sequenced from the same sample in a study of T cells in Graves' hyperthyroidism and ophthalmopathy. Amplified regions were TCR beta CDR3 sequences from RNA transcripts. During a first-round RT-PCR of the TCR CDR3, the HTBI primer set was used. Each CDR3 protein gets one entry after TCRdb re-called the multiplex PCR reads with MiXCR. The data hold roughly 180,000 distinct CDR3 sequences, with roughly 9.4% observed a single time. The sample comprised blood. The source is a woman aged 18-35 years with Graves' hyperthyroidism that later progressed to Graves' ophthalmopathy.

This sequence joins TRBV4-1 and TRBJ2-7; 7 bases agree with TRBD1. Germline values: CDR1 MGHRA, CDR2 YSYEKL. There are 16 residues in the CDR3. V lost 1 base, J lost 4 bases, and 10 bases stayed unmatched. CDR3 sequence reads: CASSQGPGQRKYEQYF. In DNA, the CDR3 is TGCGCCAGCAGCCAAGGTCCGGGACAGAGAAAATACGAGCAGTACTTC.

CDR3 sequence: CASSPWRGGNTGELFF. CDR3 nucleotides: TGTGCCAGCAGCCCTTGGAGGGGGGGGAACACCGGGGAGCTGTTTTTT. V and J are TRBV3-1 and TRBJ2-2; weak D call: TRBD2 (7 bases). V gave up 4 bases and J gave up 1 base, with 13 bases separating them. Germline assignment: CDR1 LGHDT and CDR2 YNNKEL (reference sequence). The CDR3 consists of 16 residues.

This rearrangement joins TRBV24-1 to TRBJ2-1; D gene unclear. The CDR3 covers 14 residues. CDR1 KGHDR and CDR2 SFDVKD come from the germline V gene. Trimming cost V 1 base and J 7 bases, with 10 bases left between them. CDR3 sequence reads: CATSDFFGENEQFF. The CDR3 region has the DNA TGTGCCACCAGTGATTTTTTTGGTGAAAATGAGCAGTTCTTC.

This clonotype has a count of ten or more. The CDR3 here is CASSNSRGLETQYF. The DNA of the CDR3 is TGCGCCAGCAGTAATTCCAGGGGGCTTGAGACCCAGTACTTC. The chain employs TRBV10-2 and TRBJ2-5, with 8 bases lining up with TRBD1. The V segment lost 5 bases and the J segment 5 bases; nucleotides outside the gene matches: 7. CDR1 and CDR2 (germline): WSHSY, SAAADI. This CDR3 has 14 residues.

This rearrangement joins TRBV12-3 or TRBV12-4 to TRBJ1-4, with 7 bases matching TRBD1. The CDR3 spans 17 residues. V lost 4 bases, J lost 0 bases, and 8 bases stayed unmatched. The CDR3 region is CASSYSRQGPTNEKLFF. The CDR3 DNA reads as TGTGCCAGCAGTTACTCCCGACAGGGCCCAACTAATGAAAAACTGTTTTTT.

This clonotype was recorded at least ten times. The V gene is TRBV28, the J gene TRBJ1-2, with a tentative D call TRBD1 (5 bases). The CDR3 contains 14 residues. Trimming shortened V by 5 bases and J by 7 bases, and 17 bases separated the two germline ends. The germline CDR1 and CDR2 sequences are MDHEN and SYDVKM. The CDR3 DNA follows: TGTGCCAGCAGTCTCTCCCTACGAGGGGCTGGCTACACCTTC. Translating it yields CASSLSLRGAGYTF.

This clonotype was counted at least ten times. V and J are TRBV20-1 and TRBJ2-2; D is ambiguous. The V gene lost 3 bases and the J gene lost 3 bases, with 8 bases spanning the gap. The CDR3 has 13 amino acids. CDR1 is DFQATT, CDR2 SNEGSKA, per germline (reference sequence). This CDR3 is CSARVQYTGELFF. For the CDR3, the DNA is TGCAGTGCTAGGGTTCAATACACCGGGGAGCTGTTTTTT.

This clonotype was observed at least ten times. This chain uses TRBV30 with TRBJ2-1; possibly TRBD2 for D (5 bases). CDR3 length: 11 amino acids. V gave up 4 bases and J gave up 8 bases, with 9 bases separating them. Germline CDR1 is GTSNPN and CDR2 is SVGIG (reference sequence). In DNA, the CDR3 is TGTGCCTGGACCGGGAAGTATGAGCAGTTCTTC. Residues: CAWTGKYEQFF.

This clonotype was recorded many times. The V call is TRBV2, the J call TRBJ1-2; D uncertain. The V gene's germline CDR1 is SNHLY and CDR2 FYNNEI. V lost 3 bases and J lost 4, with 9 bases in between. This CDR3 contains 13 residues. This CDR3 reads CASSDGSLYGYTF. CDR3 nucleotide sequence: TGTGCCAGCAGTGATGGCAGTCTCTATGGCTACACCTTC.

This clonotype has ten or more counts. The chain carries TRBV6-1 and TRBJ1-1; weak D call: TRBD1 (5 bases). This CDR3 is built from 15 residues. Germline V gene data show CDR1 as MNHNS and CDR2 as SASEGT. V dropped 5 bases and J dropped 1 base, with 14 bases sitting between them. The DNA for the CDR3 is TGTGCCAGCAGTTACCACAGGACGGGGAACACTGAAGCTTTCTTT. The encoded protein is CASSYHRTGNTEAFF.

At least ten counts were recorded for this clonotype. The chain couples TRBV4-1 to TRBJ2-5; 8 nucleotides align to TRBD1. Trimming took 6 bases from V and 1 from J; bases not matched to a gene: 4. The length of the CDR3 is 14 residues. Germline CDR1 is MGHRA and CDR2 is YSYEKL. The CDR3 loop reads CASSSTGAQETQYF. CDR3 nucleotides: TGCGCCAGCAGTTCGACAGGGGCCCAAGAGACCCAGTACTTC.

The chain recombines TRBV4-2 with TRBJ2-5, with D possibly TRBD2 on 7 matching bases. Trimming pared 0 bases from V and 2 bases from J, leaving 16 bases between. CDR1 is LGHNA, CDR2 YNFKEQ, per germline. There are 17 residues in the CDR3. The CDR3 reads CASSQDIGGGPQETQYF. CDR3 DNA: TGTGCCAGCAGCCAAGATATAGGCGGGGGCCCTCAAGAGACCCAGTACTTC.

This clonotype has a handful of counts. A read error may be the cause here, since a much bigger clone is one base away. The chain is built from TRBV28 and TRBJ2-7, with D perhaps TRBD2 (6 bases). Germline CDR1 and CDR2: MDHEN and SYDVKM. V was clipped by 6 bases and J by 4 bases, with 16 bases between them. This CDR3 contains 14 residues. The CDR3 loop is CASSSAGEVYEQYF. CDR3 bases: TGTGCCAGCAGCTCGGCTGGGGAGGTATACGAGCAGTACTTC.

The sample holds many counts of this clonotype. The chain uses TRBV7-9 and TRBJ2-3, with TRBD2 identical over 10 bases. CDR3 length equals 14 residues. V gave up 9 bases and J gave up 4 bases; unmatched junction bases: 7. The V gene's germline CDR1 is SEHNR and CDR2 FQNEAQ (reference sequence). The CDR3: CARESGRAPDTQYF. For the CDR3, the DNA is TGTGCCAGGGAAAGCGGGAGGGCCCCAGATACGCAGTATTTT.

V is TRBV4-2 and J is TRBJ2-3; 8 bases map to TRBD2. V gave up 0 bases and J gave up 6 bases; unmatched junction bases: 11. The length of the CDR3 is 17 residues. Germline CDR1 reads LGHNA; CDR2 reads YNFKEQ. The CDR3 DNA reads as TGTGCCAGCAGCCAAGATACTACGGGAGGGCCGCGGGATACGCAGTATTTT. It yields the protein CASSQDTTGGPRDTQYF.

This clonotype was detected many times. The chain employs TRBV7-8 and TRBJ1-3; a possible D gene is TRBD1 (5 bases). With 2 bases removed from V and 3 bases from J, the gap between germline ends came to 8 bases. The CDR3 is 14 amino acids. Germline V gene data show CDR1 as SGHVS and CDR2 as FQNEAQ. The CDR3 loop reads CASSLPGFGNTIYF. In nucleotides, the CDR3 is TGTGCCAGCAGCTTACCAGGGTTTGGAAACACCATATATTTT.

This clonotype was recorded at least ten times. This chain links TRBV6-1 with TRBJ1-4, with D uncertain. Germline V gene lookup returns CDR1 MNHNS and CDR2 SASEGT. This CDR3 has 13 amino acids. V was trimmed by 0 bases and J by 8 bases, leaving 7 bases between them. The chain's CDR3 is CASSEAETEKLFF. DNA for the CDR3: TGTGCCAGCAGTGAAGCCGAAACAGAAAAACTGTTTTTT.

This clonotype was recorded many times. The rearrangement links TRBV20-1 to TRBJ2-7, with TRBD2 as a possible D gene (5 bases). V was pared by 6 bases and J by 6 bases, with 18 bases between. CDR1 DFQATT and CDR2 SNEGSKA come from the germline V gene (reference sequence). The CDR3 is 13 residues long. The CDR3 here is CSAPASRLGEQYF. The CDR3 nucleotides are TGCAGTGCCCCTGCTAGCCGATTGGGCGAGCAGTACTTC.

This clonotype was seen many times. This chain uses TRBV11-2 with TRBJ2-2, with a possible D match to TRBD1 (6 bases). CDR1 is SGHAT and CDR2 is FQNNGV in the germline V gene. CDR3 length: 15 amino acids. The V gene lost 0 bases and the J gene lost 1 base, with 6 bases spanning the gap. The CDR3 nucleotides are TGTGCCAGCAGCTTAGAGGGACAGAACACCGGGGAGCTGTTTTTT. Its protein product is CASSLEGQNTGELFF.

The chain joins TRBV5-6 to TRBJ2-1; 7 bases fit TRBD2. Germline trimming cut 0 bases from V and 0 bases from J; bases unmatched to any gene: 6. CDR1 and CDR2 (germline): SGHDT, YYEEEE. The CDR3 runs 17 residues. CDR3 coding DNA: TGTGCCAGCAGCTTGGCGACTAGCCTTAGCTCCTACAATGAGCAGTTCTTC. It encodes CASSLATSLSSYNEQFF.

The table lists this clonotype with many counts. The CDR3 loop is CASSHDGYEQYF. The CDR3 DNA reads TGTGCCAGCAGTCACGACGGATACGAGCAGTACTTC. This chain uses TRBV2 with TRBJ2-7; no clear D gene. This CDR3 contains 12 residues. The germline CDR1 and CDR2 sequences are SNHLY and FYNNEI. V was shortened by 5 bases and J by 4 bases, with 9 bases between the two germline ends.

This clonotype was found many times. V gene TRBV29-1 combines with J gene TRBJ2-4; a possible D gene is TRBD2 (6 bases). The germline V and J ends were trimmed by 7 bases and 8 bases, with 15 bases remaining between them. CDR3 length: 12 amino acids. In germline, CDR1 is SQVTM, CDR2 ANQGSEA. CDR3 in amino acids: CSAGGDGDIQYF. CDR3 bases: TGCAGCGCCGGAGGGGATGGGGACATTCAGTACTTC.